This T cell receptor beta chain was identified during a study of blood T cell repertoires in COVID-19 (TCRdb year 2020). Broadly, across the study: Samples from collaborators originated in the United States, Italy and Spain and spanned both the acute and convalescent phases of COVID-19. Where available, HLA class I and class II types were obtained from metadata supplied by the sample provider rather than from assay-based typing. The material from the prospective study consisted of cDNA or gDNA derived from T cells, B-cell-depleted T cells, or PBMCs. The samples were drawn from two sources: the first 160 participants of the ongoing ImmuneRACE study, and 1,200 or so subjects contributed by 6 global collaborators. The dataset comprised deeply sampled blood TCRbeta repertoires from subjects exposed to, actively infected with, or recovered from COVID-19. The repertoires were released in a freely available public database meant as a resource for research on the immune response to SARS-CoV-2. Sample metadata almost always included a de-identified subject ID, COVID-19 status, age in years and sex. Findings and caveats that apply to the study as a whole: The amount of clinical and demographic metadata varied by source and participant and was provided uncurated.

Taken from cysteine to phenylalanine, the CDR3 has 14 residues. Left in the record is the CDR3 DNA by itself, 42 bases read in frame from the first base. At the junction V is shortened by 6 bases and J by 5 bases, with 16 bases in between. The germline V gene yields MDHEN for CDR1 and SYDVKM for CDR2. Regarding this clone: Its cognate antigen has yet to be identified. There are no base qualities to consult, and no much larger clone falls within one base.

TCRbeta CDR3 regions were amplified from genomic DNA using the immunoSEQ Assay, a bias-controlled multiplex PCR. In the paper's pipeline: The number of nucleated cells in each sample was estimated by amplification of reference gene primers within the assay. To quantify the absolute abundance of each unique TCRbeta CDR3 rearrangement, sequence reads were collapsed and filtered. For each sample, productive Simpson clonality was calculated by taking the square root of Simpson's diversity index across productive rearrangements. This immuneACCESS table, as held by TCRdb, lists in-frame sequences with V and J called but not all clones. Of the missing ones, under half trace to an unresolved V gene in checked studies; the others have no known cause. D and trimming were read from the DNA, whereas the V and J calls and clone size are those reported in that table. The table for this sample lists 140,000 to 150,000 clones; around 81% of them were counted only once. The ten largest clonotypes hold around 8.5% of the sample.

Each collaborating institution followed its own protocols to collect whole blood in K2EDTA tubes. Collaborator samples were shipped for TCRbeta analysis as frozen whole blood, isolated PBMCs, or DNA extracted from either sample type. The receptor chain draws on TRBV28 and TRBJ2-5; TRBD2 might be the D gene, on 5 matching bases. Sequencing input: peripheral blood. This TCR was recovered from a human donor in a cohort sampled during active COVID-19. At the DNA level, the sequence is TGTGCCAGCAGAGCTCCGGGATCTGGGGAGACCCAGTACTTC. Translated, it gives CASRAPGSGETQYF.